The clone carrying this TCR beta chain appeared a few times. Its target is unknown. This sample was included in a study of T cells after yellow fever vaccination. Study-level findings and limits: Most primary-vaccination clones recurred post-booster (roughly 96% CD4, 88% CD8).

The V and J ends lost 0 bases and 4 bases respectively, with 22 bases between them. The CDR3 loop spans 17 amino acids. Germline CDR1 DFQATT, CDR2 SNEGSKA (reference sequence). MiXCR, applied by TCRdb to the 5' RACE reads, yields one record per CDR3 protein. The data hold some 320,000 distinct CDR3 sequences, with 3.5% to 4.5% observed a single time. This chain joins TRBV20-1 and TRBJ2-7, with D uncertain. Source: PBMCs, taken 15 days after the yellow fever booster vaccination. This receptor was obtained from a man younger than 30 who received the YFV17D yellow fever vaccine. CDR3 bases: TGCAGTGCTAGAGAGATCCCCGGAAGAACAGCCTCATACGAGCAGTACGTC. Translation: CSAREIPGRTASYEQYV.